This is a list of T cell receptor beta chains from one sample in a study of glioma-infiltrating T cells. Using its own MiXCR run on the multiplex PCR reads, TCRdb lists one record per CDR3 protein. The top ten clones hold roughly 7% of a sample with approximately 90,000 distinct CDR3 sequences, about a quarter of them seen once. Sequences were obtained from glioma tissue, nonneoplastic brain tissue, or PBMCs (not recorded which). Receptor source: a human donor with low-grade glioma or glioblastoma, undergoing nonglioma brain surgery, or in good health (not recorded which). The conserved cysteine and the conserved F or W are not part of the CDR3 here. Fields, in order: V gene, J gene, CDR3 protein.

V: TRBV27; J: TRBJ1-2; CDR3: ASRAGLNYGYT
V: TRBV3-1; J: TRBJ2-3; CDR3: ASSQRTRTDTQY
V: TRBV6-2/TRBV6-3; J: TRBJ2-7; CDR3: ASSLALPSEQY
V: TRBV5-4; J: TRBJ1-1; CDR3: ASTSEKRDRNTEAF
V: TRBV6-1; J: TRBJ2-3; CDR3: ASSPGTSGISDTQY
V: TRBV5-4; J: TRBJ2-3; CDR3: ASTPGVSTDTQY
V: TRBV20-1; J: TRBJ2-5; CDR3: SAAYGLGETQY
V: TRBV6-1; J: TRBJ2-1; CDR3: ASRIAGLRHEQF
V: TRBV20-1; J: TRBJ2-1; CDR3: SARPGLESYNEQF
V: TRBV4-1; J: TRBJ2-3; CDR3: ASSHEPGLRTDTQY
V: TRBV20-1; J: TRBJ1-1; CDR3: SAFRQINTEAF
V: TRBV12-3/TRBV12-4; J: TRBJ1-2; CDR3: ASSLGLSNYGYT
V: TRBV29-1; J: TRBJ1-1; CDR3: SVGDTEAF
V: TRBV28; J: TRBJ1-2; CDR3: ASCTLANYGYT
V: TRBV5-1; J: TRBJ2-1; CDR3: ASSWDGTENEQF
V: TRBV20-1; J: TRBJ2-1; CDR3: RPRGSYNEQF
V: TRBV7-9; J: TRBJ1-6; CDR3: ASSLSSLH
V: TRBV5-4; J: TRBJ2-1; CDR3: ASTSTSYNEQF
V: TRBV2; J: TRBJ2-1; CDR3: ASSPGSGRAQF
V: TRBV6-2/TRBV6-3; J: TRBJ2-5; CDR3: ASSYGQEAQY
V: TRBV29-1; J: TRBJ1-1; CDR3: TGTWNTEAF
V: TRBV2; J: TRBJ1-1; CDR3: ASSQQGSTEAF
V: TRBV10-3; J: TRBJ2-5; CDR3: AISFRGETQY
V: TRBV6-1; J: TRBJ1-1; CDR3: ASSGQTILEAF
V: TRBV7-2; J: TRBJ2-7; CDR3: ASSFNPGQPPYEQY
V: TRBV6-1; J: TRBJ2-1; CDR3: ASQGPGQGGNEQF
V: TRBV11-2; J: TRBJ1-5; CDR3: ASSPQGANQPQH
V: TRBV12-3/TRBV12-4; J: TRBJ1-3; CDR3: ASGNRDEAGNTIY
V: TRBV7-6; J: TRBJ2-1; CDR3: ASSSALDTYNEKF
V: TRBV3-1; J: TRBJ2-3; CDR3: ASSQDYSRSTQY
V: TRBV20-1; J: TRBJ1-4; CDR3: SAREEPLREKLF
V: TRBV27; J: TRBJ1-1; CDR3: ASSLSGTLNTEAF
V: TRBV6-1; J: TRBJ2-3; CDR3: ASREIGGVTDTQY
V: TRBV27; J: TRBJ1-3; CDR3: ARQGGTYRNTVY
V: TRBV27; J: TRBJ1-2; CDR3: TSGLEGGVGYT
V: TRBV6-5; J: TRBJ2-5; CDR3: ASSYSTTGEETQY
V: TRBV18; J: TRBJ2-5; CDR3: ASSPPQFRQSHQETQY
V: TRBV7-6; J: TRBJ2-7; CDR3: ASSAGQVRGSYEQY
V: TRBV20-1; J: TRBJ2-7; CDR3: SAVRGAGYSYYEQY
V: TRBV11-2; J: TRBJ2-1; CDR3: ASSLDYEQF
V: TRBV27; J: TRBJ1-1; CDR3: ASSLSMTGEAF
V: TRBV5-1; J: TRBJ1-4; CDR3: ASSRWGANEKLF
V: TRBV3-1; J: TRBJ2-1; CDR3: ASSQAYSGGANEQF
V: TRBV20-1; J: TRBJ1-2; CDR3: SALRTVYGYT
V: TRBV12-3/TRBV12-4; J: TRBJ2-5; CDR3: ASSLWGAGTQETQY
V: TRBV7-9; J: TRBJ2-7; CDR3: ASSLTSGSEQY
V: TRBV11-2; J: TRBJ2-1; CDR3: ASSTRLPAGTESYNEQF
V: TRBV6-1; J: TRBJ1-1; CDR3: ASRSRGSEAF
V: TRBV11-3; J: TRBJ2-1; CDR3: ASSLGSAASYNEQF
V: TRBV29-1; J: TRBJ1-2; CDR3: SVRLGHGYT
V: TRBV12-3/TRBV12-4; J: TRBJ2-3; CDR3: ATEMWGLGQASDTQY
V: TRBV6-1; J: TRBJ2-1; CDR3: ASPPLAGQSYNEQF
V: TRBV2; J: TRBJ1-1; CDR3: ASSGGQMNTEAF
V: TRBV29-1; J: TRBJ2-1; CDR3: STAHSSSYNEQF
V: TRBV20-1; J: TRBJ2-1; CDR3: SASSGSPGEQF
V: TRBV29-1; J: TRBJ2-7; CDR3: RVAGDRATSEQY
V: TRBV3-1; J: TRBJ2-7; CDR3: ASSQIGAKGEQY
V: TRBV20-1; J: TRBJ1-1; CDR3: SARLHSDTEAF